This T cell receptor beta chain emerged from a study of T cell responses to AZD1222 COVID-19 vaccine. The repertoire was sequenced with immunoSEQ multiplex PCR; TCRdb's copy has only in-frame clones and lacks some. The sample carries about 150,000 clones, around nine tenths recorded once. This clone was seen a single time. V lost 7 bases to trimming and J lost 7 bases, with 13 bases between them. The CDR3 has 13 residues. Germline loops: CDR1 MNHEY, CDR2 SVGAGI. The starting material was peripheral blood, obtained on day 0 of AZD1222 vaccination. This clonotype was sampled from an adult in good health. This chain joins TRBV6-5 and TRBJ2-2; a weak D match, TRBD2 (5 bases). CDR3: CASIRDGIGELFF. In DNA form, the CDR3 reads TGTGCCAGCATCCGGGATGGGATCGGGGAGCTGTTTTTT.